This T cell receptor (beta chain) is drawn from a study of regulatory T cells in long-lasting Graves disease. Study outcomes and limitations: The study found TRBV28, TRBJ1-2 and TRBJ2-5 favored in persistent disease.

Trimming took 0 bases from V and 4 from J, leaving 11 bases between them. The V gene's germline CDR1 is SGHTA and CDR2 FQGNSA. This CDR3 has 15 residues. Construction of TCR beta libraries relied on iRepertoire HTBI primers and on Arm-PCR targeting CDR3 regions. Via MiXCR, TCRdb re-called the multiplex PCR reads, giving one row per CDR3 protein. The table lists more than 350,000 distinct CDR3 sequences, 14% to 15% of them singletons. Time point specified: newly diagnosed GD, antithyroid drugs for less than 3 months. Extracted PBMC RNA gave rise to the TCR library. As regards this clonotype: Its antigen is not identified. A much more abundant neighbour one base away suggests this may be a read error.

The sample was also reused in another study, on T cells in Graves' hyperthyroidism and ophthalmopathy. That work states: In the first-round RT-PCR of the TCR CDR3, the HTBI primer set was used. Among clonotypes expanded in thyroid above 0.001, most were also found in blood. It was a median around seven months before onset that the model predicted ophthalmopathy.

The gene calls are TRBV7-2 and TRBJ2-3; D remains ambiguous. The specimen comprised peripheral blood mononuclear cells (PBMCs), sampled at new diagnosis, from a patient treated with antithyroid drugs. This sequence originates from a woman in her 30s with Graves disease. This CDR3 is CASSLASDPADTQYF. The CDR3 nucleotides are TGTGCCAGCAGCTTAGCGTCGGACCCTGCAGATACGCAGTATTTT.